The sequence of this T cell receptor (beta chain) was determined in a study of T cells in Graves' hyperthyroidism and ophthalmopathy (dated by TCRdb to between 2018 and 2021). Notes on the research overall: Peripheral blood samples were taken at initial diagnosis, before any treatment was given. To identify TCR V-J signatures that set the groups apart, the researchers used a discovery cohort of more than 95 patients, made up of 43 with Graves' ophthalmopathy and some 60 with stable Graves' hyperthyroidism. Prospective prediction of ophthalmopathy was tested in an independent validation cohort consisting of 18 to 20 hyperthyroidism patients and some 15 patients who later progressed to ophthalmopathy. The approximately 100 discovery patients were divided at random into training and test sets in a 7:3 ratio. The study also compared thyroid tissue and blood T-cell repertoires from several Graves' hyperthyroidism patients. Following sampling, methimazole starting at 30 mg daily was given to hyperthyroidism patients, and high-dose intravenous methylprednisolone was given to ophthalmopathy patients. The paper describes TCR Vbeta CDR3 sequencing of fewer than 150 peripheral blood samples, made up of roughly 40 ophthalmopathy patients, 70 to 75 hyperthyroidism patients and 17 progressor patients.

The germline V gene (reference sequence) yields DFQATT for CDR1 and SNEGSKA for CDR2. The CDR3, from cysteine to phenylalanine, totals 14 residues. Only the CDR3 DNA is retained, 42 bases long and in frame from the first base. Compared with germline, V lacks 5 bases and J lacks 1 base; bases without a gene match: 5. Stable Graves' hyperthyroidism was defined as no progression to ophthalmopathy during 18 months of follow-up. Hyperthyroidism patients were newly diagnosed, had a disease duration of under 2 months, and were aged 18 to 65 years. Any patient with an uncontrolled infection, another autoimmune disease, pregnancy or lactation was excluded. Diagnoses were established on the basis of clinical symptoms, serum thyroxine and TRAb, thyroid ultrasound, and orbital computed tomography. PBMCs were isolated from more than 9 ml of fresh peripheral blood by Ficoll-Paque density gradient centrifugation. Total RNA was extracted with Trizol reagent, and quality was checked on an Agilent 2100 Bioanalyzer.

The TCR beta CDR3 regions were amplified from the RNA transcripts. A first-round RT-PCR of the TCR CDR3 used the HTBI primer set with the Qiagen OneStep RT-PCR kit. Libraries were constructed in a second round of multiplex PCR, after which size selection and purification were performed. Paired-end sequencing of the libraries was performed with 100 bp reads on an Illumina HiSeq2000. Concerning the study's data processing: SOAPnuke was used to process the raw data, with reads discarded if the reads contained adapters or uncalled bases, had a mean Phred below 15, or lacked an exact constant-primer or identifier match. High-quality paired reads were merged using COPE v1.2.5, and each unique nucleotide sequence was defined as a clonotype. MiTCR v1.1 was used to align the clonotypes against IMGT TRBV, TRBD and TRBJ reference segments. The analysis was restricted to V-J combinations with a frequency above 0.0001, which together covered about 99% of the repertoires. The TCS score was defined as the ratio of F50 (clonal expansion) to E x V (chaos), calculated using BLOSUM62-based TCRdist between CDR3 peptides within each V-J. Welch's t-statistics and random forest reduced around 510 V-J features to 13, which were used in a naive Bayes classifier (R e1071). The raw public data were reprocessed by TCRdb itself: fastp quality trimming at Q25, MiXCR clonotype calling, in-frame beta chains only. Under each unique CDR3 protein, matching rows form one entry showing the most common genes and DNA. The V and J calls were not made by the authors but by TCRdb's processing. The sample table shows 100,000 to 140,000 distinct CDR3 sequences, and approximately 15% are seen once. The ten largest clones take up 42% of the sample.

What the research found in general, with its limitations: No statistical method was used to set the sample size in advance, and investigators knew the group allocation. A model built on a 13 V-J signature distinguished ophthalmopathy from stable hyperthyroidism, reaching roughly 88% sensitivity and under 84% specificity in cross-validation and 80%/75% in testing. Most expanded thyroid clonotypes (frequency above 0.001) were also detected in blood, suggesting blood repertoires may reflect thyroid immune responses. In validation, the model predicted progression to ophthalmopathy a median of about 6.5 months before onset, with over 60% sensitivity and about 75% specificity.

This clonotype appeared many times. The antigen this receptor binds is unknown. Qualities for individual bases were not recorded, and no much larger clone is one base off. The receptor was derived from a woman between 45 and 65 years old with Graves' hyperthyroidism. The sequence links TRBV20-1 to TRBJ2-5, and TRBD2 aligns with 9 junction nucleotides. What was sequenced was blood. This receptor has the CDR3 CSAPLLAGQETQYF. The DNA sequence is TGCAGTGCTCCACTACTAGCGGGCCAAGAGACCCAGTACTTC.